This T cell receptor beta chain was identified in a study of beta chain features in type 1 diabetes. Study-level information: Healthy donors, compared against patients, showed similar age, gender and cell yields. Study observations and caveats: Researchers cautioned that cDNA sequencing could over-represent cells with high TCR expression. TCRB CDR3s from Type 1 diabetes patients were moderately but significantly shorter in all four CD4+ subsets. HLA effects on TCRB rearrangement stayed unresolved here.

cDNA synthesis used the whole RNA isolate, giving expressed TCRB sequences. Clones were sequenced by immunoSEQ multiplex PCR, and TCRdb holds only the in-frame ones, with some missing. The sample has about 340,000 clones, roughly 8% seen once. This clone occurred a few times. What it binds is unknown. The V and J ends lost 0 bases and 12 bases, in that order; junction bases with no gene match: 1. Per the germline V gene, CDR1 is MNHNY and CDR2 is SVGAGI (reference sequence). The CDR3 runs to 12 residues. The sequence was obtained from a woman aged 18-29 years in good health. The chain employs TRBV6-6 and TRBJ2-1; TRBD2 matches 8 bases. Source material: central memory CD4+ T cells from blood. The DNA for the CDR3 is TGTGCCAGCAGTTACTCGGCGGGAGGGCAGTTCTTC. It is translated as CASSYSAGGQFF.